The text below deals with one TCR beta chain. Its antigen is unidentified. From unsorted bulk tissue weighing roughly 19-32 mg, DNA and RNA were co-extracted. V was clipped by 7 bases and J by 4 bases, with 15 bases between them. The V gene's germline CDR1 is SQVTM and CDR2 ANQGSEA. CDR3 size: 13 residues. Synthesis of TCR beta cDNA was carried out from about 0.55 ug total RNA with a constant-region primer. A slightly modified ARM-PCR protocol with three nested multiplex PCR rounds produced these TCR beta libraries. Both of the initial two PCR rounds ran for approximately 11 cycles and employed TRBV1-TRBV30 forward primers alongside a C-beta reverse primer. TCRdb analysed the multiplex PCR reads with MiXCR anew, one entry per CDR3 protein. Of more than 90,000 distinct CDR3 sequences listed, around two thirds are singletons. The data originate from a study of tumor-infiltrating lymphocytes in primary liver carcinoma. Study-wide results and limits: A small share of top clones, only about 7.5-25%, was found in all five tumor regions. It was in tumors, not blood, that the top-250-clone fraction was significantly higher (p = 0.039).

This clonotype originated in a woman in her fifties or sixties with primary liver carcinoma and hepatitis B virus infection. The chain employs TRBV29-1 and TRBJ2-3, with a possible D match to TRBD2 (5 bases). Sequencing was carried out using liver tumor tissue from sampling region 2. The subset is: tumor region T2, inferior pole. This CDR3 is CSADELVADTQYF. CDR3 nucleotide sequence: TGCAGCGCTGACGAACTAGTAGCAGATACGCAGTATTTT.